This entry features one TCR beta chain sequence. The data derive from a study of blood T cell repertoires in COVID-19. Background on the study: Donors in the United States, Italy and Spain gave samples during acute or convalescent COVID-19. In each case, the material was cDNA or gDNA derived from T cells, B-cell-depleted T cells, or PBMCs.

The junction had 5 bases not matched to a gene; V was cut back by 3 bases and J by 2 bases. The CDR3 has 15 amino acids. Per the germline V gene, CDR1 is LGHDT and CDR2 is YNNKEL (reference sequence). Per the original data handling: It was from reference gene primer amplification that nucleated cell counts were estimated. The table came from immunoSEQ multiplex PCR; TCRdb's copy has only in-frame clones and leaves some out. Clone size and V and J calls were adopted from that table, with D and trimming inferred from the DNA. Among around 170,000 clones listed, less than 90% were seen once. J is TRBJ2-5 and V is TRBV3-1 (or the pseudogene TRBV3-2), with 8 nucleotides matching TRBD2. Specimen: peripheral blood. The TCR comes from a man younger than 35 with active or convalescent COVID-19. CDR3 in amino acids: CASSHSGRGQETQYF. DNA for the CDR3: TGTGCCAGCAGCCATTCCGGGAGGGGACAAGAGACCCAGTACTTC.